Listed here are 12 T cell receptor beta chains from one sample, sequenced in a study of blood T cell repertoires in COVID-19. Measured with immunoSEQ multiplex PCR; TCRdb has only the in-frame clones, and not every one. This sample has around 70,000 clones, with 90% found just once. Sequencing input: peripheral blood. The receptors were sampled from a human donor in a cohort sampled during active COVID-19.

The V gene is TRBV10-3, the J gene TRBJ2-1; 11 bases map to TRBD2. CDR1 ENHRY and CDR2 SYGVKD come from the germline V gene. The CDR3 covers 17 residues. The J segment lost 4 bases and the V segment lost 1 base, leaving 6 bases of the junction unmatched. The CDR3 loop reads CAISELTGTSGYNEQFF. CDR3 bases: TGTGCCATCAGTGAGTTAACCGGGACTAGCGGATACAATGAGCAGTTCTTC.

This chain connects TRBV7-8 to TRBJ2-5, with D maybe TRBD2 (5 bases). V lost 5 bases, J lost 9 bases, and 19 bases lay in between. The CDR3 is made up of 14 amino acids. Germline values: CDR1 SGHVS, CDR2 FQNEAQ. CDR3 region: CASSPYGRGKAQYF. The CDR3 DNA is TGTGCCAGCAGCCCTTATGGCCGGGGAAAGGCCCAGTACTTC.

CDR3 sequence (DNA): TGTGCCAGAAGCCCGACCGCAAACCGGGACAGGGTTAACTATGGCTACACCTTC. Translated, it gives CARSPTANRDRVNYGYTF. The genes are TRBV5-3 and TRBJ1-2, with 9 nucleotides matching TRBD1. TRBV5-3 is an open reading frame whose function is uncertain. V gave up 4 bases and J gave up 1 base; unmatched junction bases: 14. This CDR3 comprises 18 residues.

The chain combines TRBV6-2 or TRBV6-3 with TRBJ1-1; D call uncertain. CDR3 length equals 13 residues. Per the germline V gene, CDR1 is MNHEY and CDR2 is SVGEGT. The V end lost 6 bases, the J end lost 6 bases, and 14 bases lay between the germline ends. DNA of the CDR3: TGTGCCAGCAGCGCAACGACTCGGTCTGAAGCTTTCTTT. Amino acid sequence: CASSATTRSEAFF.

The rearrangement links TRBV15 to TRBJ2-7; TRBD1 matches at 7 bases. J was trimmed by 5 bases and V by 3 bases; bases with no gene match: 7. Germline CDR1 LNHNV, CDR2 YYDKDF (reference sequence). The CDR3 is made up of 14 amino acids. The CDR3 protein is CATSRRGQDHEQYF. CDR3 coding DNA: TGTGCCACCAGCAGGAGAGGACAGGACCACGAGCAGTACTTC. The full variable domain, with the rest looked up from reference TRBV15 and TRBJ2-7, is DAMVIQNPRYQVTQFGKPVTLSCSQTLNHNVMYWYQQKSSQAPKLLFHYYDKDFNNEADTPDNFQSRRPNTSFCFLDIRSPGLGDTAMYLCATSRRGQDHEQYFGPGTRLTVT.

The J gene is TRBJ2-5, the V gene TRBV12-3 or TRBV12-4; no definite D call. The length of the CDR3 is 13 residues. V lost 3 bases, J lost 5 bases, and 10 bases lay in between. The CDR3 is CASSFHPRETQYF. The CDR3 coding sequence is TGTGCCAGCAGTTTCCATCCGCGGGAGACCCAGTACTTC.

This clone showed up just once. The rearrangement joins TRBV19 to TRBJ2-1; TRBD2 matches at 10 bases. The CDR3 spans 16 residues. V was pared by 2 bases and J by 2 bases, with 3 bases of the junction left unmatched. CDR1 LNHDA and CDR2 SQIVND come from the germline V gene (reference sequence). CDR3 coding DNA: TGTGCCAGTAGTATAACTAGCGGGATCCCCTACAATGAGCAGTTCTTC. It translates to CASSITSGIPYNEQFF.

This chain joins TRBV30 and TRBJ1-1; D unresolved. Trimming stripped 6 bases from V and 2 bases from J, with 7 bases between. This CDR3 is 11 amino acids long. The germline CDR1 and CDR2 sequences are GTSNPN and SVGIG (reference sequence). CDR3 region: CACERNTEAFF. The CDR3 region has the DNA TGTGCCTGTGAGAGAAACACTGAAGCTTTCTTT.

This clone was counted a few times. The CDR3: CASSQQGGDYEQYF. The CDR3 region has the DNA TGTGCCAGCAGTCAACAGGGAGGGGATTACGAGCAGTACTTC. This rearrangement joins TRBV2 to TRBJ2-7; a weak D match, TRBD2 (7 bases). V was clipped by 5 bases and J by 4 bases, with 15 bases between them. Germline CDR1 is SNHLY and CDR2 is FYNNEI. The CDR3 contains 14 residues.

The CDR3 DNA follows: TGTGCCAGCCGGGTAGCGGGGGCTAACACCGGGGAGCTGTTTTTT. It encodes CASRVAGANTGELFF. This rearrangement joins TRBV7-2 to TRBJ2-2; 9 bases are shared with TRBD2. Germline lookup yields CDR1 SGHTA and CDR2 FQGNSA. CDR3 size: 15 residues. The V gene end was trimmed by 8 bases and the J gene end by 2 bases; junction bases not matched to a gene: 6.

V gene TRBV7-2 combines with J gene TRBJ2-3; tentatively, D is TRBD2 (6 bases). The CDR3 consists of 16 residues. Per the germline V gene, CDR1 is SGHTA and CDR2 is FQGNSA. Trimming took off 4 bases at V and 3 bases at J, with 17 bases between the two ends. CDR3 nucleotides: TGTGCCAGCAGCTCCCGTGGAGGGATGGTTACAGATACGCAGTATTTT. Amino acids: CASSSRGGMVTDTQYF.

This clone was observed once. CDR3 sequence (DNA): TGTGCCAGCAGCTTGGGAGGGGGTCACTCGGAAAACATTCAGTACTTC. This translates into CASSLGGGHSENIQYF. The chain is built from TRBV5-7 and TRBJ2-4; maybe TRBD1 (6 bases). Being an ORF, TRBV5-7 has a function that is uncertain. Trimming cost V 0 bases and J 5 bases, with 15 bases left between them. The CDR3 runs 16 residues.